The sequence of this T cell receptor beta chain was determined in a study of T cells in Graves' hyperthyroidism and ophthalmopathy. Diagnoses were established using clinical symptoms, serum thyroxine and TRAb, thyroid ultrasound and orbital computed tomography. Template material for amplifying TCR beta CDR3 regions consisted of RNA transcripts. TCR CDR3 underwent first-round RT-PCR with the HTBI primer set. Each CDR3 protein is one row after TCRdb ran MiXCR on the multiplex PCR reads. The repertoire consists of a few hundred thousand distinct CDR3 sequences, with 15% to 20% occurring once and the leading ten covering 2.5% to 4%. The table lists this clonotype with many counts. V dropped 7 bases and J dropped 4 bases, with 20 bases sitting between them. The CDR3 consists of 15 residues. Per germline, CDR1 SGHAT and CDR2 FQNNGV.

The receptor was isolated from a woman between 40 and 55 years old with Graves' ophthalmopathy. Sequencing input: blood. The chain uses TRBV11-2 and TRBJ2-7; a weak D match, TRBD1 (5 bases). The CDR3 region has the DNA TGTGCCAGCACCCGCGTTCCAGGGCCCGATTACGAGCAGTACTTC. This translates into CASTRVPGPDYEQYF.